The 16 T cell receptor beta chains reported below all come from one sample, sequenced in a study of identical twins (dated by TCRdb to about 2016). The method was 5' RACE. The listed sequencing device is Illumina HiSeq 2000. TCRdb reworked the public reads: Q25 trimming with fastp, MiXCR clone assembly, productive beta chains retained. Duplicate CDR3 protein sequences are folded into a single record with the most common DNA and genes. Counted in this sample were 400,000 or so distinct CDR3 sequences; roughly 10% of them appeared once. The top ten clones comprise about 9.1% of the sample. Sequenced: naive T cells sorted from blood. The cell subset or site label, as the study defines it: cells isolated with a human naive T-cell isolation kit. The receptors stem from a woman aged 45-65 years in good health.

This clonotype came up a few times. The genes are TRBV5-1 and TRBJ2-1, with D perhaps TRBD1 or TRBD2 (7 bases each). Germline V gene sequence: CDR1 SGHRS, CDR2 YFSETQ. Trimming removed 4 bases from V and 6 bases from J, with 29 bases in between. CDR3 size: 19 residues. CDR3 loop: CASSAGDRETSLRVNEQFF. CDR3 nucleotide sequence: TGCGCCAGCAGCGCTGGGGACAGAGAGACTAGCCTAAGAGTCAATGAGCAGTTCTTC.

This chain joins TRBV12-5 and TRBJ2-2, with D unresolved. CDR1 LGHNT and CDR2 FRNRAP come from the germline V gene. V lost 3 bases and J lost 0, with 14 bases in between. This CDR3 contains 17 residues. The CDR3 DNA reads TGTGCTAGTGGTTTTGTTGCAGGACCCACGAACACCGGGGAGCTGTTTTTT. Translating it yields CASGFVAGPTNTGELFF.

This clonotype has ten or more counts. This chain joins TRBV28 and TRBJ1-1; TRBD1 is a possible D gene (5 bases). The V and J ends lost 6 bases and 6 bases respectively, with 17 bases between them. Looked up from germline, CDR1 is MDHEN and CDR2 is SYDVKM. CDR3 length: 14 residues. CDR3 protein: CASRTRTPQAEAFF. CDR3 coding DNA: TGTGCCAGCAGAACAAGGACACCGCAGGCTGAAGCTTTCTTT.

The sample holds many counts of this clonotype. The rearrangement joins TRBV5-5 to TRBJ2-7, with D perhaps being TRBD1 or TRBD2 (5 bases each). The CDR3 loop spans 13 amino acids. V shed 4 bases and J shed 9 bases, with 17 bases lying between them. The germline V gene encodes CDR1 SGHKS and CDR2 YYEKEE (reference sequence). The CDR3 DNA is TGTGCCAGCAGCACCGGGACCAACGGCCGGCAGTACGTC. Encoded protein: CASSTGTNGRQYV.

The chain carries TRBV3-1 and TRBJ2-7; tentative D call: TRBD2 (5 bases). CDR3 size: 12 residues. Trimming stripped 4 bases from V and 7 bases from J, with 11 bases between. Germline V CDR1 and CDR2: LGHDT, YNNKEL (reference sequence). Here the CDR3 reads CASSLNPGEQYF. The CDR3 DNA sequence: TGTGCCAGCAGCCTAAACCCGGGGGAGCAGTACTTC.

This clonotype occurred many times. V and J are TRBV4-1 and TRBJ2-1; tentative D call: TRBD2 (5 bases). V gave up 0 bases and J gave up 2 bases, with 14 bases separating them. This CDR3 is built from 17 residues. Germline values: CDR1 MGHRA, CDR2 YSYEKL. The CDR3 DNA follows: TGCGCCAGCAGCCAAGACCCAGCGACTAATACCTACAATGAGCAGTTCTTC. Translation gives CASSQDPATNTYNEQFF.

This clonotype has just a few counts. The rearrangement uses TRBV5-5 and TRBJ2-5; weak D call: TRBD2 (5 bases). Germline CDR1 reads SGHKS; CDR2 reads YYEKEE (reference sequence). The CDR3 covers 13 residues. V was trimmed by 2 bases and J by 6 bases, leaving 11 bases between them. The CDR3 spells CASSFGGMQTQYF. The CDR3 DNA is TGTGCCAGCAGCTTCGGAGGTATGCAGACCCAGTACTTC.

This clonotype was recorded many times. The CDR3 loop reads CASSIAGWTDTQYF. CDR3 DNA sequence: TGTGCCAGCAGCATAGCGGGATGGACAGATACGCAGTATTTT. The V and J genes are TRBV11-3 and TRBJ2-3; 8 nucleotides match TRBD2. Germline V lookup: CDR1 SGHNT, CDR2 YENEEA. The CDR3 runs to 14 residues. V dropped 5 bases and J dropped 3; count of bases not matched to a gene: 4. Drawing the rest from reference TRBV11-3 and TRBJ2-3, the complete variable domain is EAGVVQSPRYKIIEKKQPVAFWCNPISGHNTLYWYLQNLGQGPELLIRYENEEAVDDSQLPKDRFSAERLKGVDSTLKIQPAELGDSAVYLCASSIAGWTDTQYFGPGTRLTVL.

The table lists this clonotype with many counts. The gene calls are TRBV12-3 or TRBV12-4 and TRBJ2-3, with 10 bases that match TRBD2. The J segment lost 2 bases and the V segment lost 7 bases, leaving 9 bases of the junction unmatched. The CDR3 spans 16 residues. The CDR3, as DNA: TGTGCCAGCACCGCGCAACTAGCGGGAATCACAGATACGCAGTATTTT. Protein product: CASTAQLAGITDTQYF.

This clonotype was recorded many times. The rearrangement uses TRBV7-9 and TRBJ2-3; perhaps TRBD2 as D (6 bases). Trimming pared 5 bases from V and 2 bases from J, leaving 14 bases between. Germline V gives CDR1 SEHNR, CDR2 FQNEAQ (reference sequence). This CDR3 contains 15 residues. The CDR3 here is CASSPEGPTTDTQYF. The CDR3 DNA sequence: TGTGCCAGCAGCCCGGAGGGGCCCACCACAGATACGCAGTATTTT. Full variable domain (missing parts from reference TRBV7-9 and TRBJ2-3): DTGVSQNPRHKITKRGQNVTFRCDPISEHNRLYWYRQTLGQGPEFLTYFQNEAQLEKSRLLSDRFSAERPKGSFSTLEIQRTEQGDSAMYLCASSPEGPTTDTQYFGPGTRLTVL.

This clonotype showed up many times. J is TRBJ2-1 and V is TRBV5-1; 9 positions match TRBD2. With 3 bases clipped from V and 2 bases from J, the junction kept 9 bases outside the gene matches. The CDR3 extends over 17 amino acids. CDR1 is SGHRS and CDR2 is YFSETQ in the germline V gene. CDR3 nucleotide sequence: TGCGCCAGCAGCTATGGGGCCGGGACTAGCCCCTACAATGAGCAGTTCTTC. Translated, it gives CASSYGAGTSPYNEQFF.

The CDR3 region is CSATRQGGSVETQYF. The CDR3 DNA is TGCAGTGCTACCCGACAGGGGGGTTCCGTGGAGACCCAGTACTTC. The chain uses TRBV20-1 and TRBJ2-5; 9 bases are a match to TRBD1. Per the germline V gene, CDR1 is DFQATT and CDR2 is SNEGSKA (reference sequence). CDR3 length equals 15 residues. V lost 4 bases to trimming and J lost 5 bases; unmatched junction nucleotides: 11.

This clonotype was counted ten times or more. The chain carries TRBV5-1 and TRBJ1-1; TRBD1 aligns across 9 bases. V lost 0 bases to trimming and J lost 0 bases; unmatched junction nucleotides: 3. Per germline, CDR1 SGHRS and CDR2 YFSETQ. The CDR3 runs 16 residues. CDR3 in DNA: TGCGCCAGCAGCTTGGCGGGACAGGGAATGAACACTGAAGCTTTCTTT. Protein: CASSLAGQGMNTEAFF.

This clonotype was observed a handful of times. This chain joins TRBV27 and TRBJ1-5, with no clear D. The V and J ends lost 6 bases and 7 bases respectively, with 13 bases between them. The CDR3 loop spans 13 amino acids. Per the germline V gene, CDR1 is MNHEY and CDR2 is SMNVEV (reference sequence). The CDR3: CASRELMGQPQHF. The CDR3 DNA reads TGTGCCAGCAGGGAGCTTATGGGGCAGCCCCAGCATTTT.

This clonotype was counted a few times. V and J are TRBV7-9 and TRBJ1-2; the D is unclear. This CDR3 region has 13 residues. V shed 1 base and J shed 6 bases, with 9 bases lying between them. From germline, CDR1 is SEHNR and CDR2 FQNEAQ (reference sequence). CDR3 sequence: CASSLVLADGYTF. The CDR3 DNA follows: TGTGCCAGCAGCTTAGTCCTTGCTGATGGCTACACCTTC.

This clonotype has ten or more counts. This chain uses TRBV5-1 with TRBJ2-1; the match to TRBD2 covers 13 bases. This CDR3 spans 16 amino acids. Losses at the gene ends were 0 bases for V and 9 bases for J; bases not matched to a gene: 6. CDR1 is SGHRS, CDR2 YFSETQ, per germline. CDR3 bases: TGCGCCAGCAGCTTGGAAGGACTAGCGGGAGCGAGTGAGCAGTTCTTC. It codes for CASSLEGLAGASEQFF.